The next 4 T cell receptor beta chains were all read from a single sample in a study of PD-1 blockade in classical Hodgkin lymphoma. Time point noted: cycle 4 day 1 (C4D1), after 6 weeks of nivolumab. Every patient relapsed after autologous stem cell transplantation, and brentuximab vedotin exposure varied. Profiling relied on immunoSEQ multiplex PCR, and the TCRdb table lists in-frame clones only, not all of them. Of approximately 84,000 clones listed, 83% are singletons. The sample was peripheral blood mononuclear cells (PBMCs), taken before the fourth cycle of nivolumab. Source of these receptors: a human donor with classical Hodgkin lymphoma.

V and J are TRBV7-6 and TRBJ2-7; 7 nucleotides match TRBD1. The V segment lost 1 base and the J segment 0 bases; nucleotides outside the gene matches: 3. Looked up from germline, CDR1 is SGHVS and CDR2 is FNYEAQ. The CDR3 contains 15 residues. The CDR3 DNA follows: TGTGCCAGCAGCTTAGTACAGGGGAGCTCCTACGAGCAGTACTTC. Its protein product is CASSLVQGSSYEQYF.

The chain joins TRBV4-1 to TRBJ2-1; 11 positions agree with TRBD2. The CDR3 spans 15 residues. From germline, CDR1 is MGHRA and CDR2 YSYEKL. The ends lost 0 bases at V and 8 bases at J; junction bases unmatched: 3. The CDR3 DNA follows: TGCGCCAGCAGCCAAGAACTAGCGGGAGAGGATGAGCAGTTCTTC. Protein sequence: CASSQELAGEDEQFF.

V is TRBV2 and J is TRBJ2-7, with 7 bases identical to TRBD2. The CDR3 sequence is 14 residues long. Germline V gene data show CDR1 as SNHLY and CDR2 as FYNNEI. The trim removed 2 bases at V and 0 bases at J, leaving 1 base unmatched. In nucleotides, the CDR3 is TGTGCCAGCAGTGAACAGCGGGACTCCTACGAGCAGTACTTC. This gives the protein CASSEQRDSYEQYF.

The chain couples TRBV5-1 to TRBJ2-5; D gene uncertain. Deletions cut 3 bases from V and 5 bases from J, with 14 bases between. This CDR3 is built from 14 residues. The germline CDR1 and CDR2 sequences are SGHRS and YFSETQ. CDR3 nucleotides: TGCGCCAGCAGCTCTAATGCCCTGGGGGAGACCCAGTACTTC. It codes for CASSSNALGETQYF.